Listed below are T cell receptor beta chains from one sample, sequenced in a study of cytotoxic CD8 clonotypes in ibrutinib-treated CLL. The data were produced by immunoSEQ multiplex PCR, yet TCRdb's version contains in-frame clones alone and is incomplete. This sample carries approximately 320,000 clones, roughly 71% of them seen once, and the ten largest clones take roughly 6%. This specimen consisted of PBMCs, obtained after 36 months of ibrutinib treatment. The receptors originated from a human donor with chronic lymphocytic leukemia. Both conserved end residues are part of each CDR3.

v_call cdr3_length cdr3_aa
TRBV4-1 17 CASSPGTSGSSQETQYF
TRBV28 16 CASSLQGGSGANVLTF
TRBV6-6 15 CASSHVMWGWETQYF
TRBV27 16 CASSFGPGTGSYEQYF
TRBV5-6 12 CASSWSTDTQYF
TRBV27 13 CASRNRSGNTIYF
TRBV5-1 13 CASSSGGLDTQYF
TRBV9 18 CASSVGYTRVGAQETQYF
TRBV11-1 12 CASSRGRETQYF
TRBV4-3 13 CASSPGPQETQYF
TRBV9 14 CASSVGALRNEQFF
TRBV4-1 14 CASSQAPTVYGYTF
TRBV7-3 18 CASSLGVLGEGEYNEQFF
TRBV4-2 17 CASSQASGGVSYNEQFF
TRBV11-1 14 CASSLGPGSDEQYF
TRBV7-2 17 CASSVLSGRSSSYEQYF
TRBV6-5 13 CASRGQLGSPLHF
TRBV2 16 CASSWTFGGAKNIQYF
TRBV19 14 CASRTGSRGNTIYF
TRBV9 13 CASSAGGAEGYTF
TRBV2 15 CASSDPGGESETQYF
TRBV7-6 17 CASSLWDNGRGPNEQFF
TRBV10-3 15 CAISESLRLGNTIYF
TRBV15 16 CATSRVRSSYNSPLHF
TRBV6-7 12 CAGEPGGQPQHF
TRBV27 14 CASSFGAGAYEQYF
TRBV5-6 15 CASSLGGASTDTQYF
TRBV6-5 14 CASSYSRDRGRDTF
TRBV18 14 CASSPGQGYDEQFF
TRBV5-1 14 CASSLGTGRDTQYF
TRBV5-1 15 CASRGHRSSYNEQFF
TRBV27 14 CASSTYSLGDEQYF
TRBV9 16 CASSAIQVYSNQPQHF
TRBV6-5 14 CASSYGGAQETQYF
TRBV19 13 CASKRPGVYGYTF
TRBV9 15 CASSPHRRIDDEQFF
TRBV5-1 15 CASSSSLDGFYGYTF
TRBV20-1 11 CSARTGSEAFF
TRBV28 13 CASSPKALYEQYF
TRBV4-1 17 CASSRLQVLSGTDTQYF
TRBV18 13 CASSPQSPDTQYF
TRBV28 15 CASSLAGSLQETQYF
TRBV18 17 CASSPKTSGSSYNEQFF
TRBV13 15 CASIPSVGRHTEAFF
TRBV4-1 14 CASSQEWGTYEQYF
TRBV6-1 14 CASTRDAVGYEQYF